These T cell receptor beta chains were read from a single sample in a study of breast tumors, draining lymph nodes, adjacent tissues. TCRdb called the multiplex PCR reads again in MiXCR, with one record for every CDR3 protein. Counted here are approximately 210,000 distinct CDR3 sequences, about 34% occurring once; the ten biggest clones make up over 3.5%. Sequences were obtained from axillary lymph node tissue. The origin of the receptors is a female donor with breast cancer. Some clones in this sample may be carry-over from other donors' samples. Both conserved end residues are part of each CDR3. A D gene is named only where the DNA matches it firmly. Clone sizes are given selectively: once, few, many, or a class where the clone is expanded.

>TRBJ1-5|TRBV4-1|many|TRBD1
CASSSTGTGNGQPQHF
TGCGCCAGCAGCTCGACCGGGACAGGGAACGGCCAGCCCCAGCATTTT
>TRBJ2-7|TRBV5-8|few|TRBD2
CASSSSASGHYEQYF
TGTGCCAGCAGCTCCAGCGCTAGCGGACACTACGAGCAGTACTTC
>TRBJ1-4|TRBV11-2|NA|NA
CASSLDTGHEKLFF
TGTGCCAGCAGCTTGGATACAGGCCACGAAAAACTGTTTTTT
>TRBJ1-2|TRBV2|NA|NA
CASSARDYGYTF
TGTGCCAGCAGCGCCAGGGATTATGGCTACACCTTC
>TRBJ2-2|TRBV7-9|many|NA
CASSPAGTDANTGELFF
TGTGCCAGCAGCCCGGCCGGGACTGACGCGAACACCGGGGAGCTGTTTTTT
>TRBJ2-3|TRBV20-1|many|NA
CSARESLTDTQYF
TGCAGTGCTAGGGAAAGCTTGACAGATACGCAGTATTTT
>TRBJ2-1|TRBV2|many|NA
CASSENTHNEQFF
TGTGCCAGCAGTGAAAACACCCACAATGAGCAGTTCTTC
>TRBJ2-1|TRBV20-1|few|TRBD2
CSARGGAGGGNEQFF
TGCAGTGCTAGGGGGGGGGCGGGGGGAGGCAATGAGCAGTTCTTC
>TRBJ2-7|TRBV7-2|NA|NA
CASSLVRGGYEQYF
TGTGCCAGCAGCTTAGTAAGGGGCGGGTACGAGCAGTACTTC
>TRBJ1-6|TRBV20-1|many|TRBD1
CSARDPGQGHSYNSPLHF
TGCAGTGCTAGAGACCCGGGACAGGGCCACTCCTATAATTCACCCCTCCACTTT
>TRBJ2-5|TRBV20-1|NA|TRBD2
CSALELAGGLETQYF
TGCAGTGCTCTGGAACTAGCGGGGGGATTAGAGACCCAGTACTTC
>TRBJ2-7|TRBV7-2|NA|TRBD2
CASSSKRAGDGELYF
TGTGCCAGCAGCTCCAAGAGAGCGGGAGACGGGGAGCTGTACTTC
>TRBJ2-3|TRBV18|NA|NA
CASSPPSRGRDTDTQYF
TGTGCCAGCTCACCGCCGTCCAGGGGAAGGGACACAGATACGCAGTATTTT
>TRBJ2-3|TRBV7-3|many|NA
CASSLAVTDTQYF
TGTGCCAGCAGCTTGGCAGTCACAGATACGCAGTATTTT
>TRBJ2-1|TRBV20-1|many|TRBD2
CSARDLIAGGSYNEQFF
TGCAGTGCTAGAGATCTAATAGCGGGGGGCTCCTACAATGAGCAGTTCTTC
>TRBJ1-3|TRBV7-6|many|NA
CASSLIADSSSGNTIYF
TGTGCCAGCAGCTTAATCGCCGACTCTTCCTCTGGAAACACCATATATTTT
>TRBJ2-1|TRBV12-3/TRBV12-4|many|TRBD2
CASSSGRALYNEQFF
TGTGCCAGCAGTAGCGGGAGGGCTCTCTACAATGAGCAGTTCTTC
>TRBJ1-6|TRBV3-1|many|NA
CASSSGQRNSPLHF
TGTGCCAGCAGCTCCGGACAGCGTAATTCACCCCTCCACTTT
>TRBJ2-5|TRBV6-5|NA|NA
CATKHWLQETQYF
TGTGCCACCAAGCACTGGCTCCAAGAGACCCAGTACTTC
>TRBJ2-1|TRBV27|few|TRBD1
CASRDNRGNEQFF
TGTGCCAGCAGGGACAACAGGGGCAATGAGCAGTTCTTC
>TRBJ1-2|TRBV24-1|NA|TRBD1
CATSARGTGRNYGYTF
TGTGCCACCAGTGCTAGGGGGACAGGGAGGAACTATGGCTACACCTTC
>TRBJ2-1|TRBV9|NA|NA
CASTHEEGNYEQFF
TGTGCCAGCACCCACGAAGAGGGTAACTATGAGCAGTTCTTC